The source of this T cell receptor (beta chain) is a study of blood T cell repertoires in COVID-19. Whole-study context: Whether acute or convalescent, the COVID-19 samples came from the United States, Italy and Spain. In each case, the material was cDNA or gDNA derived from T cells, B-cell-depleted T cells, or PBMCs.

Sequencing was performed with immunoSEQ multiplex PCR; in TCRdb, only in-frame clones are kept and a portion is missing. The data contain some 140,000 clones, approximately 85% of them singletons. The junction had 4 bases not matched to a gene; V was cut back by 3 bases and J by 2 bases. Germline loops: CDR1 SEHNR, CDR2 FQNEAQ (reference sequence). The CDR3 runs 16 residues. This TCR was sampled from a human donor in a cohort sampled during active COVID-19. The sample comprised peripheral blood. V gene TRBV7-9 combines with J gene TRBJ1-3; 10 bases fit TRBD1. DNA for the CDR3: TGTGCCAGCAGCTTCTCGACAGGGGGCACTGGAAACACCATATATTTT. Translation gives CASSFSTGGTGNTIYF.